Sequencing of this T cell receptor (beta chain) was carried out in a study of cytomegalovirus exposure and HLA in healthy donors. Overall study: Sequencing of 150 million to 200 million T cells in an earlier analysis found under 120 million unique TCR beta sequences. Findings and limits, study-wide: CMV serostatus stood as the only immune exposure information on hand.

V lost 10 bases and J lost 6, with 18 bases in between. The CDR3 runs 13 residues. Germline V lookup: CDR1 SEHNR, CDR2 FQNEAQ (reference sequence). Primers: 60 Vbeta forward and 13 Jbeta reverse. How the authors handled the data: It was a later analysis that counted some 80 million unique TCR beta chains, of which around 11 million were shared. The assay was immunoSEQ multiplex PCR, and TCRdb's table has in-frame clones only and misses some. That table gives V, J and clone size, and the DNA gave D and trimming. The sample yields about 260,000 clones, around two thirds seen once. Points on this clone: Its antigen is as yet unknown.

Donors consisted of healthy bone marrow donors. This chain connects TRBV7-9 to TRBJ1-1, with D possibly matching TRBD1 (5 bases). This receptor was identified in a female donor in good health and CMV-seronegative. Sequencing was done on a sample of PBMCs. The DNA for the CDR3 is TGTGCCACCCGTCCGTCGGGGGTTGCTGAAGCTTTCTTT. Its translation is CATRPSGVAEAFF.